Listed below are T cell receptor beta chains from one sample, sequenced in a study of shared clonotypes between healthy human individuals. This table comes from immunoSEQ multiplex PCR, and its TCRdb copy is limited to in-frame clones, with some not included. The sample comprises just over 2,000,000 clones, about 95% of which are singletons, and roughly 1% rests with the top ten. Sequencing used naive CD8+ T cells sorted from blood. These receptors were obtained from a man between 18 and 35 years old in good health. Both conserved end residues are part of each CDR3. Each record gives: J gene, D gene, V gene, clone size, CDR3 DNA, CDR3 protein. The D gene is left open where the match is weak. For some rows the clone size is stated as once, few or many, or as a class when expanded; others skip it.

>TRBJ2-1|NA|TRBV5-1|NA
TGCGCCAGCAGCCTGGGAGTCAATGAGCAGTTCTTC
CASSLGVNEQFF
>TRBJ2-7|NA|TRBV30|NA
TGTGCCCGAGACAGCGACTCCTACGAGCAGTACTTC
CARDSDSYEQYF
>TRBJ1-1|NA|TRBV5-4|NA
TGTGCCAGCGGGCCTAGACAGCTCATGAACACTGAAGCTTTCTTT
CASGPRQLMNTEAFF
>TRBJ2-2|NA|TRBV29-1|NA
TGCAGCGGGACATCGGTTCGTAATCCCGGGGAGCTGTTTTTT
CSGTSVRNPGELFF
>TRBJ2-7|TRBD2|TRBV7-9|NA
TGTGCCAGCAGCGGGCGGACTAGCGGGTACTCCTACGAGCAGTACTTC
CASSGRTSGYSYEQYF
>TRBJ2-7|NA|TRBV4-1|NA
TGCGCCAGCAGCCAAGAATACGTCCTCGGGCAGTACTTC
CASSQEYVLGQYF
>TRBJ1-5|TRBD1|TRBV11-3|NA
TGTGCCAGCAGCTTCGGACAGGGGCATAGCAATCAGCCCCAGCATTTT
CASSFGQGHSNQPQHF
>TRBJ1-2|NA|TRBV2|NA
TGTGCCAGCAGTGATGAGACTCTGGTCGGCTATGGCTACACCTTC
CASSDETLVGYGYTF
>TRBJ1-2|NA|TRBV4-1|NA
TGCGCCAGCAGCCAAGATCTAAGGTCAGGGGAGGGTTATGGCTACACCTTC
CASSQDLRSGEGYGYTF
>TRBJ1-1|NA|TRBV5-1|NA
TGCGCCAGCAGCTTATCAGTGAACACTGAAGCTTTCTTT
CASSLSVNTEAFF
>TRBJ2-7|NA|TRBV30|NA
TGTGCCTGGAGTGTAGGGCTCGGGCAGATCTACGAGCAGTACTTC
CAWSVGLGQIYEQYF
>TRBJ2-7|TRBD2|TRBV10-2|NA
TGCGCCAGCAGTCCTTCGGGGGAGGGGTACGAGCAGTACTTC
CASSPSGEGYEQYF
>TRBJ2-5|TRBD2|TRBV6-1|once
TGTGCCAGCAGTGAAATGTATCAGCGGGAGGGCCTGGAGACCCAGTACTTC
CASSEMYQREGLETQYF
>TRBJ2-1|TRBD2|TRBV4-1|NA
TGCGCCAGCAGCCAATCTAGCGGGGACTACAATGAGCAGTTCTTC
CASSQSSGDYNEQFF
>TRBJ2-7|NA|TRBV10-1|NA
TGCGCCAGCAGTGGCGGGGGCTCCGAGCAGTACTTC
CASSGGGSEQYF
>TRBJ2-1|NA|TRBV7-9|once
TGTGCCAGCAGCTCTAGTCGGGAATCTCCCTTGGATGAGCAGTTCTTC
CASSSSRESPLDEQFF
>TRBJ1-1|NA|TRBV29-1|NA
TGCAGCGTTGGGGGGGGTGAAGCTTTCTTT
CSVGGGEAFF
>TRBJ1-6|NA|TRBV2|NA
TGTGCCAGCAGTGAAGTGGGTCAGTACACCCTCCACTTT
CASSEVGQYTLHF
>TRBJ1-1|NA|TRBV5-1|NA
TGCGCCAGCAGCCCGGGGTCGTGGGGCGGGGACATGAACACTGAAGCTTTCTTT
CASSPGSWGGDMNTEAFF
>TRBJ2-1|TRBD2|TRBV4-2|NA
TGTGCCAGCAGCGAATCCCCCAGCGGGGGAGATAATGAGCAGTTCTTC
CASSESPSGGDNEQFF
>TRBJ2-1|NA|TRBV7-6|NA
TGTGCCAGCAGCGTGACAGCTACTAGCTCCTACAATGAGCAGTTCTTC
CASSVTATSSYNEQFF
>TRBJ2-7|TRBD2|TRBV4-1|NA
TGCGCCAGCAGCCAAGATCGGTGGGCTAGCGGGAGTCTAGTCGAGCAGTACTTC
CASSQDRWASGSLVEQYF
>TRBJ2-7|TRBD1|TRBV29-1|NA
TGCAGCGTTGAAGGGGACAGCTATTCCTACGAGCAGTACTTC
CSVEGDSYSYEQYF
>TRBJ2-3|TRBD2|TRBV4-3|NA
TGCGCCAGCAGCCTGTTACTAGCGGGAGTCCCAGATACGCAGTATTTT
CASSLLLAGVPDTQYF
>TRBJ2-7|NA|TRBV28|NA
TGTGCCAGCAGTCCCCCCGGCAGGGGCTCCCCCTACGAGCAGTACTTC
CASSPPGRGSPYEQYF
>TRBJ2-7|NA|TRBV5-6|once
TGTGCCAGCAGCTTCGGCAGGGGTTTCTACGAGCAGTACTTC
CASSFGRGFYEQYF
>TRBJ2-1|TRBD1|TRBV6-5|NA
TGTGCCAGCAGTTACTCTGGGGACAGATACAATGAGCAGTTCTTC
CASSYSGDRYNEQFF
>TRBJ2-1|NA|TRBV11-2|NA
TGTGCCAGCAGCTTACCCACTAGTATCCACTACAATGAGCAGTTCTTC
CASSLPTSIHYNEQFF
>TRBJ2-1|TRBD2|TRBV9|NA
TGTGCCAGCAGCCCCATAGCGGGGGGGCCCGGTGAGCAGTTCTTC
CASSPIAGGPGEQFF
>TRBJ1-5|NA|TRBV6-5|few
TGTGCCAGCAGTTACTCGGTGCACTCTCCCCAGCATTTT
CASSYSVHSPQHF
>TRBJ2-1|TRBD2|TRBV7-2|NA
TGTGCCAGCAGCTTAGAGGATCTAGCGGGAGTTCACAATGAGCAGTTCTTC
CASSLEDLAGVHNEQFF
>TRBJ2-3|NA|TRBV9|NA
TGTGCCAGCAGCGAAGGGGGACTGACTAACACTGATACGCAGTATTTT
CASSEGGLTNTDTQYF
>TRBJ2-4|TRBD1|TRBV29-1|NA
TGCAGCGGGACAGGGGCCCTTCAAAACATTCAGTACTTC
CSGTGALQNIQYF
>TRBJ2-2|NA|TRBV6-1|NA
TGTGCCAGCAGTGAAGCGACGGACGCTTACACCGGGGAGCTGTTTTTT
CASSEATDAYTGELFF
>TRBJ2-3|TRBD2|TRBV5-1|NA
TGCGCCAGCAGCTCCCTGGAAACTAGCGGGCCTAGCACAGATACGCAGTATTTT
CASSSLETSGPSTDTQYF
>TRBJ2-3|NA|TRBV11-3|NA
TGTGCCAGCAGCTTCCCCACCGCGGGTACGCAGTATTTT
CASSFPTAGTQYF
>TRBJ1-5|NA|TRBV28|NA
TGTGCCACCTTCCACGGGTCGCGGCCCCAGCATTTT
CATFHGSRPQHF
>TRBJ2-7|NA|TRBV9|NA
TGTGCCAGCAGCGGCCGGGACTCCATTAGGCCGTACTTC
CASSGRDSIRPYF
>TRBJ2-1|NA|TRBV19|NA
TGTGCCAGTAGTAGCGATTACAATGAGCAGTTCTTC
CASSSDYNEQFF
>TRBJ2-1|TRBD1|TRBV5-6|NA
TGTGCCAGCAGCCTAGGACAGGATAATGAGCAGTTCTTC
CASSLGQDNEQFF
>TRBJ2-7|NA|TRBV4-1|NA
TGCGCCAGCAGCCCCTACACGGGCTCCTACGAGCAGTACTTC
CASSPYTGSYEQYF
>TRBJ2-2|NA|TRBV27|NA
TGTGCCAGCAGTTTAAGCAGAAACACCGGGGAGCTGTTTTTT
CASSLSRNTGELFF
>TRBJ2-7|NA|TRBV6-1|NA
TGTGCCAGCAGTGGGGACGGTGCCCCCTACGAGCAGTACTTC
CASSGDGAPYEQYF
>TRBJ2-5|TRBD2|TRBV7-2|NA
TGTGCCAGCAGCTCGCAGACAGGACGGGGGGGAGAGACCCAGTACTTC
CASSSQTGRGGETQYF
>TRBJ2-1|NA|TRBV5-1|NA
TGCGCCAGCAGCCCGGAGAGATTGGCCAATGAGCAGTTCTTC
CASSPERLANEQFF
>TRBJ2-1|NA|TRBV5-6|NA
TGTGCCAGCAGCTCCGACAGGCCCTACAATGAGCAGTTCTTC
CASSSDRPYNEQFF